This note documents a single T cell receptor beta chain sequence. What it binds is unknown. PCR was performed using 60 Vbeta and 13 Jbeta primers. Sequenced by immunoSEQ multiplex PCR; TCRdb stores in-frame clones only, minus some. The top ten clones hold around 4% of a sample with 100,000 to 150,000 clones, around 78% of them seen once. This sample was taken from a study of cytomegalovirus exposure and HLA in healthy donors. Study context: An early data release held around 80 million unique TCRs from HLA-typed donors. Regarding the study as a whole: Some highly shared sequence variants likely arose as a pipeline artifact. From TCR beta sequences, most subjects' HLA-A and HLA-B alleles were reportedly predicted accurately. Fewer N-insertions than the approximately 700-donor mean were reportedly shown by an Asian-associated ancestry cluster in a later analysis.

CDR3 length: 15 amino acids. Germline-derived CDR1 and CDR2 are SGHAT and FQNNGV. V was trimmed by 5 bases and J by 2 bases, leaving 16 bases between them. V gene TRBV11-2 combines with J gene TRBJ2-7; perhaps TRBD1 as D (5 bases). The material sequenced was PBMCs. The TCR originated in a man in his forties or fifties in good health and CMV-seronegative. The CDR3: CASSTYQGKAYEQYF. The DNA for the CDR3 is TGTGCCAGCAGCACTTACCAGGGAAAAGCCTACGAGCAGTACTTC.